This passage covers 26 T cell receptor beta chains from one sample sequenced in a study of Graves' ophthalmopathy and Graves' hyperthyroidism. The authors amplified TCR beta CDR3 regions from RNA transcripts. In the first round, RT-PCR was carried out with HTBI primers, and a multiplex PCR formed the second round. TCRdb re-called the multiplex PCR reads through MiXCR, storing one row per CDR3 protein. In the table there are under 350,000 distinct CDR3 sequences, under 20% of which are singletons. The sample comprised peripheral blood. The receptors derive from an adult man with Graves' ophthalmopathy.

This clonotype has a count of ten or more. This chain joins TRBV20-1 and TRBJ2-7; D unresolved. Germline loops: CDR1 DFQATT, CDR2 SNEGSKA (reference sequence). The CDR3 covers 13 residues. V lost 6 bases and J lost 4, with 16 bases in between. The chain's CDR3 is CSAPKAGTYEQYF. The CDR3 DNA reads TGCAGTGCCCCCAAGGCAGGAACTTACGAGCAGTACTTC.

The chain carries TRBV20-1 and TRBJ2-5; TRBD1 agrees at 7 bases. The CDR3 runs to 16 residues. The trim removed 6 bases at V and 2 bases at J, leaving 15 bases unmatched. The germline gives CDR1 DFQATT, CDR2 SNEGSKA (reference sequence). This CDR3 reads CSAITIAPGQQETQYF. The CDR3 bases are TGCAGTGCCATAACTATCGCCCCGGGACAGCAAGAGACCCAGTACTTC.

This clonotype showed up many times. A much larger clone is a single base away; this may be a read error. V gene TRBV19 combines with J gene TRBJ1-1; a weak D match, TRBD1 (5 bases). Germline lookup yields CDR1 LNHDA and CDR2 SQIVND (reference sequence). This CDR3 contains 15 residues. The ends were cut back, 7 bases at V and 2 bases at J, with 17 bases in the middle. The CDR3 region has the DNA TGTGCCAGTATTACCCGCAGGGCGACTAACACTGAAGCTTTCTTT. Translated, it gives CASITRRATNTEAFF.

The sample holds many counts of this clonotype. V gene TRBV2 combines with J gene TRBJ1-5, with D perhaps matching TRBD1 (6 bases). V lost 2 bases and J 1 base, leaving 12 bases between the germline ends. There are 16 residues in the CDR3. Germline loops: CDR1 SNHLY, CDR2 FYNNEI. The CDR3 DNA reads TGTGCCAGCAGTGAAACCAGGGGTCGCAGCAATCAGCCCCAGCATTTT. The encoded protein is CASSETRGRSNQPQHF. The full variable domain, rest sourced from reference TRBV2 and TRBJ1-5, is EPEVTQTPSHQVTQMGQEVILRCVPISNHLYFYWYRQILGQKVEFLVSFYNNEISEKSEIFDDQFSVERPDGSNFTLKIRSTKLEDSAMYFCASSETRGRSNQPQHFGDGTRLSIL.

Ten or more counts support this clonotype. V usage is TRBV7-8 and J usage is TRBJ2-7; perhaps D is TRBD1 or TRBD2 (5 bases each). V lost 4 bases and J lost 1, with 11 bases in between. The germline gives CDR1 SGHVS, CDR2 FQNEAQ. The CDR3 runs to 14 residues. CDR3 sequence (DNA): TGTGCCAGCAGCTCCCGGGACGGATCCTACGAGCAGTACTTC. It translates to CASSSRDGSYEQYF.

This clonotype has a count of ten or more. The gene calls are TRBV5-1 and TRBJ2-7; D possibly corresponds to TRBD2 (6 bases). CDR3 length: 14 residues. Germline values: CDR1 SGHRS, CDR2 YFSETQ. The V end lost 3 bases, the J end lost 6 bases, and 16 bases lay between the germline ends. CDR3 in amino acids: CASSSWGWEAEQYF. In DNA form, the CDR3 reads TGCGCCAGCAGCTCCTGGGGATGGGAGGCCGAGCAGTACTTC.

The chain employs TRBV11-2 and TRBJ2-5; 8 bases line up with TRBD2. Germline values: CDR1 SGHAT, CDR2 FQNNGV. The J segment lost 5 bases and the V segment lost 1 base, leaving 6 bases of the junction unmatched. This CDR3 is built from 15 residues. Here the CDR3 DNA reads TGTGCCAGCAGCTTAGTGGGACTAGGGACCGAGACCCAGTACTTC. Residues: CASSLVGLGTETQYF.

This clonotype was recorded at least ten times. The chain couples TRBV2 to TRBJ2-2; TRBD1 agrees at 12 bases. There are 16 residues in the CDR3. The trim removed 0 bases at V and 6 bases at J, leaving 2 bases unmatched. CDR1 and CDR2 (germline): SNHLY, FYNNEI. The CDR3 DNA follows: TGTGCCAGCAGTGAAGCGGGACAGGGGGCCTCCGGGGAGCTGTTTTTT. It specifies CASSEAGQGASGELFF.

V is TRBV7-2 and J is TRBJ1-6; D call uncertain. Germline CDR1 is SGHTA and CDR2 is FQGNSA. Trimming took off 2 bases at V and 9 bases at J, with 17 bases between the two ends. This CDR3 has 16 amino acids. The CDR3 sequence is CASSLTAGNTASPLHF. CDR3 nucleotides: TGTGCCAGCAGCTTAACAGCCGGGAACACTGCTTCACCCCTCCACTTT.

This clonotype was detected many times. The chain joins TRBV5-1 to TRBJ1-2, with TRBD1 identical over 7 bases. Germline V gene sequence: CDR1 SGHRS, CDR2 YFSETQ. With 0 bases clipped from V and 6 bases from J, the junction kept 8 bases outside the gene matches. CDR3 size: 15 residues. The CDR3 here is CASSLAQGDVHGYTF. CDR3 nucleotides: TGCGCCAGCAGCTTGGCCCAGGGGGACGTCCATGGCTACACCTTC.

This clonotype was recorded many times. The chain uses TRBV28 and TRBJ1-3; a weak D match, TRBD1 (5 bases). CDR3 length equals 16 residues. CDR1 and CDR2 from the germline V gene are MDHEN and SYDVKM. V lost 4 bases and J 2 bases, leaving 15 bases between the germline ends. The CDR3 here is CASSYAPRGAGNTIYF. The CDR3 nucleotides read TGTGCCAGCAGTTATGCCCCCCGGGGGGCTGGAAACACCATATATTTT.

The table lists this clonotype with many counts. The genes are TRBV2 and TRBJ2-2; D is undetermined. Per the germline V gene, CDR1 is SNHLY and CDR2 is FYNNEI. V was cut by 0 bases and J by 9 bases, with 5 bases left in between. This CDR3 spans 12 amino acids. CDR3 coding DNA: TGTGCCAGCAGTGAAGCGCTTAGGGAGCTGTTTTTT. This translates into CASSEALRELFF.

This clonotype was detected many times. The J gene is TRBJ2-2, the V gene TRBV20-1, with 7 bases that match TRBD2. This CDR3 spans 14 amino acids. V shed 3 bases and J 7 bases; nucleotides not matched to a gene: 8. From germline, CDR1 is DFQATT and CDR2 SNEGSKA (reference sequence). The CDR3 DNA reads as TGCAGTGCTAGGACTCCCCGGACTAGCGGGGAGCTGTTTTTT. Protein sequence: CSARTPRTSGELFF.

This clonotype has ten or more counts. The chain has TRBV19 and TRBJ2-2; TRBD2 matches 7 bases. Germline loops: CDR1 LNHDA, CDR2 SQIVND (reference sequence). The CDR3 covers 16 residues. Losses at the gene ends were 1 base for V and 4 bases for J; bases not matched to a gene: 6. CDR3 sequence: CASSIGGAGTTGELFF. The CDR3 DNA follows: TGTGCCAGTAGTATAGGGGGAGCGGGAACCACCGGGGAGCTGTTTTTT.

This clonotype was observed many times. The chain is built from TRBV5-1 and TRBJ1-3; D gene uncertain. With 3 bases removed from V and 4 bases from J, the gap between germline ends came to 11 bases. The germline CDR1 and CDR2 sequences are SGHRS and YFSETQ. This CDR3 has 14 residues. As DNA, the CDR3 is TGCGCCAGCAGCTCCGATACCTCCGGAAACACCATATATTTT. Protein sequence: CASSSDTSGNTIYF.

The rearrangement joins TRBV28 to TRBJ2-5; the match to TRBD2 covers 7 bases. V was clipped by 2 bases and J by 1 base; unmatched bases: 16. The germline V gene encodes CDR1 MDHEN and CDR2 SYDVKM. This CDR3 has 19 residues. The CDR3 reads CASSLTLAVKQRGQETQYF. CDR3 in DNA: TGTGCCAGCAGTTTAACCCTAGCGGTAAAACAAAGGGGCCAAGAGACCCAGTACTTC.

This clonotype was observed at least ten times. The chain joins TRBV27 to TRBJ2-7; 9 bases are shared with TRBD2. Per the germline V gene, CDR1 is MNHEY and CDR2 is SMNVEV (reference sequence). The length of the CDR3 is 16 residues. J gave up 2 bases and V 5 bases, and 10 bases lay outside the gene matches. The CDR3 sequence: CASSPPGGRVPYEQYF. CDR3 nucleotide sequence: TGTGCCAGCAGTCCCCCTGGCGGGAGGGTACCCTACGAGCAGTACTTC.

This clonotype was picked up many times. This chain links TRBV11-2 with TRBJ1-2; D remains unclear. CDR3 size: 17 residues. Per the germline V gene, CDR1 is SGHAT and CDR2 is FQNNGV. Trimming removed 0 bases from V and 5 bases from J, with 19 bases in between. Here the CDR3 reads CASSLETVGVMWYGYTF. The CDR3 DNA sequence: TGTGCCAGCAGCTTAGAAACCGTAGGAGTGATGTGGTATGGCTACACCTTC.

The sample holds many counts of this clonotype. V is TRBV6-2 or TRBV6-3 and J is TRBJ2-5, with 9 bases lining up with TRBD1. Germline values: CDR1 MNHEY, CDR2 SVGEGT. After removal of 6 bases from V and 5 bases from J, the junction contained 4 bases not matched to a gene. The CDR3 contains 13 residues. The CDR3: CASRQGARETQYF. The DNA of the CDR3 is TGTGCCAGCAGACAGGGGGCACGGGAGACCCAGTACTTC.

This clonotype was recorded many times. This sequence joins TRBV6-1 and TRBJ2-2; a weak D match, TRBD1 (6 bases). The CDR3 consists of 15 residues. V was shortened by 5 bases and J by 4 bases, with 14 bases between the two germline ends. Germline-derived CDR1 and CDR2 are MNHNS and SASEGT. The CDR3 sequence is CASSKGDTTTGELFF. Written as DNA, the CDR3 is TGTGCCAGCAGTAAGGGGGACACCACCACCGGGGAGCTGTTTTTT.

The chain couples TRBV6-2 or TRBV6-3 to TRBJ2-7; D remains ambiguous. The tail of the sequence fits TRBJ2-1 better, so the J call may be wrong. Germline lookup yields CDR1 MNHEY and CDR2 SVGEGT. This CDR3 has 14 amino acids. CDR3 DNA: TGTGCCAGCAGTTACTTCGCGACCCACTACGAGCAGTTCTTC. Translated, it gives CASSYFATHYEQFF.

CDR3 amino acids: CATSRESTSGPYEQYF. CDR3 DNA sequence: TGTGCCACCAGCAGAGAGTCCACTAGCGGGCCCTACGAGCAGTACTTC. The chain uses TRBV24-1 and TRBJ2-7; the match to TRBD2 covers 9 bases. The germline gives CDR1 KGHDR, CDR2 SFDVKD. With 7 bases clipped from V and 2 bases from J, the junction kept 11 bases outside the gene matches. This CDR3 comprises 16 residues.

Concerning this clonotype itself: This may stem from a read error, because a much larger clone lies one nucleotide away. The chain carries TRBV20-1 and TRBJ1-5, with a possible D match to TRBD1 (5 bases). CDR1 DFQATT and CDR2 SNEGSKA come from the germline V gene (reference sequence). Trimming cost V 6 bases and J 2 bases, with 29 bases left between them. This CDR3 comprises 19 residues. The CDR3: CSAKNSPGGGGYRNQPQHF. Here the CDR3 DNA reads TGCAGTGCCAAGAACTCCCCCGGGGGGGGAGGTTATCGCAATCAGCCCCAGCATTTT.

This clonotype was observed many times. The chain joins TRBV24-1 to TRBJ2-2, with 9 bases matching TRBD1. Germline trimming cut 0 bases from V and 4 bases from J; bases unmatched to any gene: 8. The CDR3 length is 18 residues. Germline values: CDR1 KGHDR, CDR2 SFDVKD. CDR3 bases: TGTGCCACCAGTGATTTGGGGGGACAGGGCGTCATCACCGGGGAGCTGTTTTTT. It translates to CATSDLGGQGVITGELFF.

This clonotype has a count of ten or more. The CDR3 bases are TGTGCCAGTTCACCCGGGACTTATTACGAGCAGTACTTC. This codes for CASSPGTYYEQYF. This rearrangement joins TRBV9 to TRBJ2-7; D is perhaps TRBD2 (6 bases). CDR3 length: 13 amino acids. V was trimmed by 8 bases and J by 4 bases, leaving 16 bases between them. Germline V gene data show CDR1 as SGDLS and CDR2 as YYNGEE.

The table lists this clonotype with many counts. The CDR3 here is CASSQGPRGNTEAFF. The CDR3 bases are TGCGCCAGCAGCCAAGGGCCCCGGGGGAACACTGAAGCTTTCTTT. This chain joins TRBV4-1 and TRBJ1-1; the D is unclear. The CDR3 sequence is 15 residues long. The germline V gene encodes CDR1 MGHRA and CDR2 YSYEKL. Trimming pared 1 base from V and 1 base from J, leaving 10 bases between.